This is a list of T cell receptor beta chains from one sample in a study of shared clonotypes between healthy human individuals. Clones were sequenced by immunoSEQ multiplex PCR, and TCRdb holds only the in-frame ones, with some missing. The sample contains roughly 500,000 clones, roughly four fifths of which appear only once. Material for sequencing was PBMCs. These TCRs come from a woman in her thirties or forties in good health. Some clones in this sample may be carry-over from other donors' samples. The CDR3 runs from the conserved cysteine through the conserved F or W. The order of the fields is V gene, clone size, J gene, D gene, CDR3 protein, CDR3 DNA. A D gene is named only where the DNA matches it firmly. The listing skips clone size in some rows; elsewhere it reads once, few, many or a size class.

v_call: TRBV28
clone_size: .
j_call: TRBJ2-5
d_call: .
cdr3_aa: CASSFTSPGTQYF
cdr3_nt: TGTGCCAGCAGTTTCACTTCACCTGGCACCCAGTACTTC

v_call: TRBV5-8
clone_size: .
j_call: TRBJ2-2
d_call: .
cdr3_aa: CASSLDLRELFF
cdr3_nt: TGTGCCAGCAGCTTGGATTTACGGGAGCTGTTTTTT

v_call: TRBV30
clone_size: medium-sized
j_call: TRBJ1-1
d_call: .
cdr3_aa: CAWREGRSEAFF
cdr3_nt: TGTGCCTGGAGGGAGGGTCGCTCTGAAGCTTTCTTT

v_call: TRBV5-1
clone_size: .
j_call: TRBJ2-1
d_call: TRBD1
cdr3_aa: CASSWTTGGFYNEQFF
cdr3_nt: TGCGCCAGCAGTTGGACGACAGGGGGCTTCTACAATGAGCAGTTCTTC

v_call: TRBV2
clone_size: .
j_call: TRBJ1-3
d_call: .
cdr3_aa: CASTIRQSGNTIYF
cdr3_nt: TGTGCCAGCACTATACGACAGTCGGGAAACACCATATATTTT

v_call: TRBV7-2
clone_size: many
j_call: TRBJ2-7
d_call: .
cdr3_aa: CASSLGWLGEQYF
cdr3_nt: TGTGCCAGCAGCTTGGGTTGGTTGGGCGAGCAGTACTTC

v_call: TRBV28
clone_size: .
j_call: TRBJ2-7
d_call: TRBD2
cdr3_aa: CASSFGTSGSFSYEQYF
cdr3_nt: TGTGCCAGCAGTTTCGGGACTAGCGGGAGTTTTTCCTACGAGCAGTACTTC

v_call: TRBV5-1
clone_size: .
j_call: TRBJ2-5
d_call: .
cdr3_aa: CASSSQGGETQYF
cdr3_nt: TGCGCCAGCAGCTCACAGGGGGGGGAGACCCAGTACTTC

v_call: TRBV14
clone_size: .
j_call: TRBJ1-2
d_call: .
cdr3_aa: CASSQDVDNWGYTF
cdr3_nt: TGTGCCAGCAGCCAAGATGTCGACAACTGGGGCTACACCTTC

v_call: TRBV29-1
clone_size: .
j_call: TRBJ2-3
d_call: TRBD2
cdr3_aa: CSVRFAGGEGSTDTQYF
cdr3_nt: TGCAGCGTTCGATTCGCGGGAGGAGAGGGGAGCACAGATACGCAGTATTTT

v_call: TRBV10-3
clone_size: once
j_call: TRBJ1-1
d_call: TRBD1
cdr3_aa: CAIRRQGNTEAFF
cdr3_nt: TGTGCCATCAGGCGACAGGGAAACACTGAAGCTTTCTTT

v_call: TRBV15
clone_size: .
j_call: TRBJ2-7
d_call: TRBD1
cdr3_aa: CATSRGQPYEQYF
cdr3_nt: TGTGCCACCAGCAGGGGACAGCCATACGAGCAGTACTTC

v_call: TRBV10-2
clone_size: .
j_call: TRBJ2-4
d_call: TRBD2
cdr3_aa: CASSDREEGWNIQYF
cdr3_nt: TGCGCCAGCAGTGACCGGGAGGAAGGTTGGAACATTCAGTACTTC

v_call: TRBV7-2
clone_size: .
j_call: TRBJ2-1
d_call: TRBD2
cdr3_aa: CASSLSPSGRWQFF
cdr3_nt: TGTGCCAGCAGCTTATCGCCTAGCGGGAGGTGGCAGTTCTTC

v_call: TRBV9
clone_size: .
j_call: TRBJ1-5
d_call: .
cdr3_aa: CASSADGVRQPQHF
cdr3_nt: TGTGCCAGCAGCGCAGACGGCGTAAGGCAGCCCCAGCATTTT

v_call: TRBV7-3
clone_size: .
j_call: TRBJ2-3
d_call: .
cdr3_aa: CASSLRGGLTDTQYF
cdr3_nt: TGTGCCAGCAGCTTAAGGGGCGGACTCACAGATACGCAGTATTTT

v_call: TRBV18
clone_size: .
j_call: TRBJ1-1
d_call: .
cdr3_aa: CASSPPGDLNTEAFF
cdr3_nt: TGTGCCAGCTCACCACCGGGGGATTTGAACACTGAAGCTTTCTTT

v_call: TRBV7-2
clone_size: many
j_call: TRBJ2-1
d_call: TRBD2
cdr3_aa: CASSFSGTLGEQFF
cdr3_nt: TGTGCCAGCAGCTTTAGCGGGACCCTCGGTGAGCAGTTCTTC

v_call: TRBV15
clone_size: .
j_call: TRBJ2-5
d_call: .
cdr3_aa: CATSRDSSQGKTQYF
cdr3_nt: TGTGCCACCAGCAGAGATTCCAGCCAAGGGAAGACCCAGTACTTC

v_call: TRBV11-3
clone_size: .
j_call: TRBJ2-1
d_call: TRBD2
cdr3_aa: CASSRGDEQFF
cdr3_nt: TGTGCCAGCAGCCGGGGGGATGAGCAGTTCTTC

v_call: TRBV6-5
clone_size: few
j_call: TRBJ1-5
d_call: .
cdr3_aa: CASRTRDSNQPQHF
cdr3_nt: TGCGCCAGCAGAACCAGAGATAGCAATCAGCCCCAGCATTTT

v_call: TRBV28
clone_size: .
j_call: TRBJ2-1
d_call: TRBD2
cdr3_aa: CASSDSAGGREEQFF
cdr3_nt: TGTGCCAGCAGTGACTCGGCGGGAGGGCGAGAAGAGCAGTTCTTC

v_call: TRBV25-1
clone_size: .
j_call: TRBJ2-5
d_call: .
cdr3_aa: CASSAAKGTETQYF
cdr3_nt: TGTGCCAGCAGCGCAGCGAAGGGGACAGAGACCCAGTACTTC

v_call: TRBV19
clone_size: few
j_call: TRBJ2-5
d_call: .
cdr3_aa: CASSSQEHWETQYF
cdr3_nt: TGTGCCAGTAGTTCCCAGGAACACTGGGAGACCCAGTACTTC

v_call: TRBV2
clone_size: .
j_call: TRBJ1-6
d_call: TRBD1
cdr3_aa: CASSPNRGRYSPLHF
cdr3_nt: TGTGCCAGCAGTCCCAACAGGGGGCGTTATTCACCCCTCCACTTT

v_call: TRBV28
clone_size: .
j_call: TRBJ2-7
d_call: .
cdr3_aa: CASSLVGGVDEQYF
cdr3_nt: TGTGCCAGCAGTTTAGTTGGTGGGGTTGACGAGCAGTACTTC